Below are 17 T cell receptor beta chains sequenced from a single sample in a study of shared clonotypes between healthy human individuals. Libraries were prepared by immunoSEQ multiplex PCR; TCRdb keeps only in-frame clonotypes and omits some of them. The table shows 950,000 to 1,100,000 clones, with about four fifths occurring only once. Sample: memory CD4+ T cells from PBMCs. The subset was: CD45RA-negative fraction. These receptors originate from a man younger than 30 in good health. Some clones in this sample may be carry-over from other donors' samples.

This clone was counted only a few times. V and J are TRBV29-1 and TRBJ1-1; D remains ambiguous. The CDR3 totals 13 residues. V lost 4 bases and J 2 bases, leaving 11 bases between the germline ends. CDR1 is SQVTM and CDR2 is ANQGSEA in the germline V gene. The CDR3 DNA reads as TGCAGCGTTGTTCGCCTCGACAACACTGAAGCTTTCTTT. Protein sequence: CSVVRLDNTEAFF.

This clone has a single count. The V call is TRBV2, the J call TRBJ1-5; 7 bases map to TRBD1. CDR3 length equals 14 residues. V shed 6 bases and J 2 bases; nucleotides not matched to a gene: 4. Looked up from germline, CDR1 is SNHLY and CDR2 is FYNNEI. The CDR3 sequence: CASSRGTGNQPQHF. Here the CDR3 DNA reads TGTGCCAGCAGCAGGGGGACGGGCAATCAGCCCCAGCATTTT. Combining the CDR3 with reference TRBV2 and TRBJ1-5 gives the whole variable domain EPEVTQTPSHQVTQMGQEVILRCVPISNHLYFYWYRQILGQKVEFLVSFYNNEISEKSEIFDDQFSVERPDGSNFTLKIRSTKLEDSAMYFCASSRGTGNQPQHFGDGTRLSIL.

V is TRBV7-3 and J is TRBJ2-5, with no clear D. Germline V gives CDR1 SGHTA, CDR2 FQGTGA. Trimming cost V 6 bases and J 4 bases, with 15 bases left between them. The length of the CDR3 is 14 residues. CDR3 sequence (DNA): TGTGCCAGCAGTCTCCGACCCCGAACAGAGACCCAGTACTTC. The encoded protein is CASSLRPRTETQYF.

Worth noting for this clone: This may be a read error, as it is one base from a much larger clone. The same CDR3 can be traced to other DNA sequences in this sample. The rearrangement joins TRBV2 to TRBJ1-5; TRBD1 matches at 10 bases. Per germline, CDR1 SNHLY and CDR2 FYNNEI. The CDR3 loop spans 13 amino acids. Unmatched junction bases numbered 1, after V lost 6 bases and J lost 5 bases. The CDR3 loop is CASSGTGDQPQHF. As DNA, the CDR3 is TGTGCCAGCAGCGGGACAGGGGATCAGCCCCAGCATTTT.

About this clone: The same CDR3 also results from other DNA sequences found in this sample. The chain uses TRBV5-1 and TRBJ2-5, with D hard to call. The V gene lost 4 bases and the J gene lost 5 bases, with 12 bases spanning the gap. The CDR3 loop spans 13 amino acids. The germline gives CDR1 SGHRS, CDR2 YFSETQ. The CDR3 nucleotides read TGCGCCAGCAGCCCATCAGGCCCCGAGACCCAGTACTTC. It translates to CASSPSGPETQYF.

This chain joins TRBV5-7 and TRBJ1-3; 8 bases are shared with TRBD1. TRBV5-7 belongs to the ORF category, with a function that is uncertain. V lost 4 bases and J lost 0; bases outside the gene matches: 9. The CDR3 loop spans 17 amino acids. For the CDR3, the DNA is TGTGCCAGCAGCCCGATGGACAGGGAATTCTCTGGAAACACCATATATTTT. This gives the protein CASSPMDREFSGNTIYF.

This chain joins TRBV4-1 and TRBJ2-3, with TRBD1 matching 9 bases. With 6 bases clipped from V and 3 bases from J, the junction kept 13 bases outside the gene matches. This CDR3 spans 17 amino acids. The germline V gene has CDR1 MGHRA and CDR2 YSYEKL. The CDR3 DNA follows: TGCGCCAGCAGAAGGCTCTCTGGACAGGGGATGACAGATACGCAGTATTTT. Residues: CASRRLSGQGMTDTQYF.

CDR3 loop: CASSFLDRGNTGELFF. CDR3 DNA sequence: TGTGCCAGCAGCTTCCTCGACAGGGGGAACACCGGGGAGCTGTTTTTT. The chain joins TRBV7-3 to TRBJ2-2; 8 nucleotides agree with TRBD1. The CDR3 sequence is 16 residues long. CDR1 SGHTA and CDR2 FQGTGA come from the germline V gene. The trim removed 3 bases at V and 1 base at J, leaving 4 bases unmatched. The full variable domain, its missing parts supplied by reference TRBV7-3 and TRBJ2-2, is GAGVSQTPSNKVTEKGKYVELRCDPISGHTALYWYRQSLGQGPEFLIYFQGTGAADDSGLPNDRFFAVRPEGSVSTLKIQRTERGDSAVYLCASSFLDRGNTGELFFGEGSRLTVL.

The V and J genes are TRBV28 and TRBJ2-3; D is unresolved. Per the germline V gene, CDR1 is MDHEN and CDR2 is SYDVKM. The germline V and J ends were trimmed by 4 bases and 5 bases, with 19 bases remaining between them. The CDR3 contains 16 residues. The CDR3: CASSYQLVGIIDTQYF. CDR3 coding DNA: TGTGCCAGCAGTTATCAGCTAGTGGGAATCATAGATACGCAGTATTTT.

The chain uses TRBV7-2 and TRBJ2-7; 9 nucleotides align to TRBD1. This CDR3 is built from 15 residues. After removal of 5 bases from V and 2 bases from J, the junction contained 7 bases not matched to a gene. CDR1 and CDR2 (germline): SGHTA, FQGNSA. The CDR3 is CASSHNRDRAYEQYF. The CDR3 region has the DNA TGTGCCAGCAGCCACAACCGGGACAGGGCCTACGAGCAGTACTTC.

This chain connects TRBV30 to TRBJ1-1; D is undetermined. Germline lookup yields CDR1 GTSNPN and CDR2 SVGIG (reference sequence). V was shortened by 0 bases and J by 0 bases, with 8 bases between the two germline ends. The CDR3 loop spans 14 amino acids. The CDR3 here is CAWSVQYLNTEAFF. The CDR3 coding sequence is TGTGCCTGGAGTGTACAGTACCTGAACACTGAAGCTTTCTTT.

The chain has TRBV6-5 and TRBJ1-1; tentative D call: TRBD1 (5 bases). In germline, CDR1 is MNHEY, CDR2 SVGAGI. The CDR3 runs to 15 residues. V lost 2 bases, J lost 7 bases, and 17 bases lay in between. CDR3 coding DNA: TGTGCCAGCAGTTACCCCGGAAGACAGCCAAATGAAGCTTTCTTT. It is translated as CASSYPGRQPNEAFF.

The chain uses TRBV6-1 and TRBJ1-1; D is unresolved. The CDR3 runs to 13 residues. From germline, CDR1 is MNHNS and CDR2 SASEGT. The V end was cut by 4 bases, the J end by 4 bases, with 10 bases between. The CDR3 DNA is TGTGCCAGCAGTGCAGCCTGGGGCACTGAAGCTTTCTTT. Translating gives CASSAAWGTEAFF.

Points on this clone: A much larger clone differs by one base, so this may be a read error. This chain connects TRBV29-1 to TRBJ1-2; possible D gene TRBD1, 5 bases. Germline-derived CDR1 and CDR2 are SQVTM and ANQGSEA. The length of the CDR3 is 16 residues. The germline V and J ends were trimmed by 2 bases and 8 bases, with 24 bases remaining between them. CDR3 nucleotide sequence: TGCAGCGTTGAATTCCCCACCAGGGCGGGCCCGGGGGGCTACACCTTC. The encoded protein is CSVEFPTRAGPGGYTF. Filled out from reference TRBV29-1 and TRBJ1-2, the complete variable domain reads SAVISQKPSRDICQRGTSLTIQCQVDSQVTMMFWYRQQPGQSLTLIATANQGSEATYESGFVIDKFPISRPNLTFSTLTVSNMSPEDSSIYLCSVEFPTRAGPGGYTFGSGTRLTVV.

The V call is TRBV6-1, the J call TRBJ1-5; TRBD1 might be the D (5 bases). The germline V gene encodes CDR1 MNHNS and CDR2 SASEGT. CDR3 size: 13 residues. Trimming shortened V by 6 bases and J by 13 bases, and 19 bases separated the two germline ends. The CDR3: CASRDPPTGGQHF. CDR3 DNA: TGTGCCAGCAGAGACCCCCCGACGGGGGGACAGCATTTT.

A remark on this clone: Other nucleotide sequences in the sample specify the same CDR3. The chain has TRBV5-1 and TRBJ2-3; the D is unclear. CDR1 is SGHRS and CDR2 is YFSETQ in the germline V gene. V was shortened by 0 bases and J by 0 bases, with 11 bases between the two germline ends. The CDR3 totals 16 residues. In nucleotides, the CDR3 is TGCGCCAGCAGCTTGGCCCGGCTCCCTAGCACAGATACGCAGTATTTT. Translating gives CASSLARLPSTDTQYF. Full variable domain (outside the CDR3, taken from reference TRBV5-1 and TRBJ2-3): KAGVTQTPRYLIKTRGQQVTLSCSPISGHRSVSWYQQTPGQGLQFLFEYFSETQRNKGNFPGRFSGRQFSNSRSEMNVSTLELGDSALYLCASSLARLPSTDTQYFGPGTRLTVL.

This chain connects TRBV2 to TRBJ2-1; D perhaps matches TRBD1 (6 bases). Germline CDR1 and CDR2: SNHLY and FYNNEI. The CDR3 extends over 14 amino acids. V was clipped by 5 bases and J by 5 bases, with 13 bases between them. This CDR3 is CASSYDRSHNEQFF. As DNA, the CDR3 is TGTGCCAGCAGTTACGACAGGTCCCACAATGAGCAGTTCTTC.